This TCR beta chain emerged from a study of blood T cell repertoires in COVID-19. Per the germline V gene, CDR1 is SGHTA and CDR2 is FQGNSA. Trimming cost V 5 bases and J 2 bases, with 16 bases left between them. The CDR3 has 15 amino acids. Data came from immunoSEQ multiplex PCR; TCRdb stores just in-frame clones and leaves some out. The repertoire includes 30,000 to 45,000 clones, over 80% of them detected once, and 7% to 8.5% sits in the top ten. The J gene is TRBJ2-7, the V gene TRBV7-2, with D perhaps TRBD1 (7 bases). The clonotype was recovered from a human donor in a cohort sampled during active COVID-19. Sequenced: peripheral blood. This chain's CDR3 is CASSLKGGTAYEQYF. The DNA for the CDR3 is TGTGCCAGCAGCCTCAAAGGGGGGACAGCCTACGAGCAGTACTTC.